This T cell receptor (beta chain) came from a study of shared clonotypes between healthy human individuals. For this clone: Antigen specificity is unknown.

General study results and limits: The genetic and exposure-history diversity represented was limited by few donors.

Only CD45RO-negative cells positively selected for CCR7 counted as naive CD8 cells, so terminally differentiated effector memory CD45RA+ cells were excluded. V lost 0 bases, J lost 5 bases, and 7 bases stayed unmatched. The CDR3 runs 15 residues. CDR1 is SGHRS, CDR2 YFSETQ, per germline. Every immunoSEQ plate was one replicate of a subset's evenly spread DNA. Only in-frame clones appear in the TCRdb table, and some are missing; sequencing was by immunoSEQ multiplex PCR. The repertoire includes about 580,000 clones, 98% of them detected once, and approximately 0.3% sits in the top ten. Sequencing was done on a sample of naive CD8+ T cells sorted from blood. V gene TRBV5-1 combines with J gene TRBJ2-7; 8 bases are shared with TRBD1. The sequence derives from a man younger than 40 in good health. This CDR3 is CASSLAQGAAHEQYF. CDR3 nucleotides: TGCGCCAGCAGCTTGGCGCAGGGGGCGGCCCACGAGCAGTACTTC.